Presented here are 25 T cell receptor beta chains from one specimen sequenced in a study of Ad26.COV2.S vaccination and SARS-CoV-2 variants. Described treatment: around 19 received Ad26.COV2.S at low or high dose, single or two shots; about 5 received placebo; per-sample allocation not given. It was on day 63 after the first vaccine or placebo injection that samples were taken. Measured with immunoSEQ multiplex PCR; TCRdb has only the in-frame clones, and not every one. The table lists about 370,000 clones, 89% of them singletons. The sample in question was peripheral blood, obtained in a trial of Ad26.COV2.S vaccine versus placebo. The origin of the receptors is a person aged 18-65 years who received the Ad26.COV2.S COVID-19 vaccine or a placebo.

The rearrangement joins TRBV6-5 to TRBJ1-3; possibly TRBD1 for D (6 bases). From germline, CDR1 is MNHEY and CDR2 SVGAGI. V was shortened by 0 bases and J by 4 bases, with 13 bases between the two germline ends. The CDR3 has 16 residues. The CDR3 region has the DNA TGTGCCAGCAGTTACTCAGCAGGGGTTGTCGGAAACACCATATATTTT. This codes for CASSYSAGVVGNTIYF.

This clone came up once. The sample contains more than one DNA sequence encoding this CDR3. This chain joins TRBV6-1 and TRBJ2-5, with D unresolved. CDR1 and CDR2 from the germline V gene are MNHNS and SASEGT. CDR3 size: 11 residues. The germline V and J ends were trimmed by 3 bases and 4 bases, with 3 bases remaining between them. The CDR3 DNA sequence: TGTGCCAGCAGTGAGTTAGAGACCCAGTACTTC. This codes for CASSELETQYF.

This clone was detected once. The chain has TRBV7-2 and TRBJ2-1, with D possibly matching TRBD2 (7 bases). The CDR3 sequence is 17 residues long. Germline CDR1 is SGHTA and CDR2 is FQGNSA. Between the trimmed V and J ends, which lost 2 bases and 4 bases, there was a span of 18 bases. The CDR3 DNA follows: TGTGCCAGCAGCTTATACGCGGGGGCTAGCCAGTACAATGAGCAGTTCTTC. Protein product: CASSLYAGASQYNEQFF.

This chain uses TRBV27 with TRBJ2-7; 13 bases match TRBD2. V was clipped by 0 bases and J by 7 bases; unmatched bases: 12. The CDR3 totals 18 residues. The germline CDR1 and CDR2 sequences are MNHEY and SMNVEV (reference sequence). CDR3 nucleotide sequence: TGTGCCAGCAGTTTATCCGTTGGGGGACTAGCGGGATATTGGGAGCAGTACTTC. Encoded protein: CASSLSVGGLAGYWEQYF.

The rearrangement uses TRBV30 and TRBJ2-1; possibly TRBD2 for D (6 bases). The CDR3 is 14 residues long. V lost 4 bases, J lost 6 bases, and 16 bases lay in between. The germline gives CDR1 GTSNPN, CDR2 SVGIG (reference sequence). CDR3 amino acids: CAWTRGNAPNEQFF. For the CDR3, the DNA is TGTGCCTGGACTCGCGGGAATGCCCCCAATGAGCAGTTCTTC.

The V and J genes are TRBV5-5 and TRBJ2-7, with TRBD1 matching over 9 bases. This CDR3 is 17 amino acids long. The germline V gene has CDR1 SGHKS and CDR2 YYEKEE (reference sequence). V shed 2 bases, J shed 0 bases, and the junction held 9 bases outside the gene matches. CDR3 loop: CASSLSQAGQGSYEQYF. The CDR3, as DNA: TGTGCCAGCAGCTTATCTCAAGCGGGACAGGGCTCCTACGAGCAGTACTTC.

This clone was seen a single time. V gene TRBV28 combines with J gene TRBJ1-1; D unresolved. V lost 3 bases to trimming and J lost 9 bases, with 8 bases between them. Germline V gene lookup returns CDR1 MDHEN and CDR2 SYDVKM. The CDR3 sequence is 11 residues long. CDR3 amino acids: CASSLDGKAFF. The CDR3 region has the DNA TGTGCCAGCAGTTTGGACGGGAAAGCTTTCTTT.

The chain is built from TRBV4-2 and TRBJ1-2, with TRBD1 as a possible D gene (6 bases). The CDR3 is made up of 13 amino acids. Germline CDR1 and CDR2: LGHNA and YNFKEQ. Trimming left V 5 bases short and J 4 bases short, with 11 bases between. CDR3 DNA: TGTGCCAGCAGCTCAGAAGGGGGCTATGGCTACACCTTC. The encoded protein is CASSSEGGYGYTF.

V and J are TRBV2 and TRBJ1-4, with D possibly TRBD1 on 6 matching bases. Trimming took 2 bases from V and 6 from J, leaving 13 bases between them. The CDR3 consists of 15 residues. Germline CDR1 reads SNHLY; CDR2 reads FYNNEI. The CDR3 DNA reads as TGTGCCAGCAGTGAAAGGGGACATCTACATGAAAAACTGTTTTTT. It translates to CASSERGHLHEKLFF.

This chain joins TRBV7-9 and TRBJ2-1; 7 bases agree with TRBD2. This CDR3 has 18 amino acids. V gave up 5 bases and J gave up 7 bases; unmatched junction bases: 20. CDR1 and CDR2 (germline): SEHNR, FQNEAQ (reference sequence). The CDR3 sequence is CASSARALREGVMNEQFF. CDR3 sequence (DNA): TGTGCCAGCAGCGCCCGCGCCCTGAGGGAGGGCGTGATGAATGAGCAGTTCTTC.

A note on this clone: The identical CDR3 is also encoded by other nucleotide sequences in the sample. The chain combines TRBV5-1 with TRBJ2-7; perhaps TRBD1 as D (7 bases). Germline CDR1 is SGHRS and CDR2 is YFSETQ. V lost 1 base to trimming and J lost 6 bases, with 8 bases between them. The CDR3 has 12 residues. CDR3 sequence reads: CASSLQGGEQYF. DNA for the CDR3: TGCGCCAGCAGCTTGCAGGGGGGCGAGCAGTACTTC.

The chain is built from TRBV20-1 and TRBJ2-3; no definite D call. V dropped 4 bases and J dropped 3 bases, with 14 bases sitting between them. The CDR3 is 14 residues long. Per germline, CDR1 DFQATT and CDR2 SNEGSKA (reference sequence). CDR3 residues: CSATDTRKTDTQYF. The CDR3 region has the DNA TGCAGTGCTACTGATACACGAAAAACAGATACGCAGTATTTT.

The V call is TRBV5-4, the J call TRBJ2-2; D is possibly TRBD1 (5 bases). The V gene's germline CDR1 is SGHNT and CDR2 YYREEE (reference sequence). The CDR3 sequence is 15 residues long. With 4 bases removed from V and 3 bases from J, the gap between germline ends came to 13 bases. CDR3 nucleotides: TGTGCCAGCAGCCCCCAGGGAAGGGACACCGGGGAGCTGTTTTTT. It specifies CASSPQGRDTGELFF. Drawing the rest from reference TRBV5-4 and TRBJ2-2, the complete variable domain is ETGVTQSPTHLIKTRGQQVTLRCSSQSGHNTVSWYQQALGQGPQFIFQYYREEENGRGNFPPRFSGLQFPNYSSELNVNALELDDSALYLCASSPQGRDTGELFFGEGSRLTVL.

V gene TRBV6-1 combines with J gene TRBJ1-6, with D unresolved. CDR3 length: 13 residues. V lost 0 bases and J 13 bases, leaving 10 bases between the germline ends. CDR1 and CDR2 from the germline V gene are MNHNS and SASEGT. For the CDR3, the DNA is TGTGCCAGCAGTGAAGCGGGAGGAGATCCCCTCCACTTT. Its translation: CASSEAGGDPLHF.

In nucleotides, the CDR3 is TGCGCCAGCAGCTCGACAGGGGGCATCTATGGCTACACCTTC. It translates to CASSSTGGIYGYTF. The genes are TRBV5-1 and TRBJ1-2; the match to TRBD1 covers 10 bases. This CDR3 is built from 14 residues. J was trimmed by 4 bases and V by 3 bases; bases with no gene match: 3. CDR1 and CDR2 from the germline V gene are SGHRS and YFSETQ.

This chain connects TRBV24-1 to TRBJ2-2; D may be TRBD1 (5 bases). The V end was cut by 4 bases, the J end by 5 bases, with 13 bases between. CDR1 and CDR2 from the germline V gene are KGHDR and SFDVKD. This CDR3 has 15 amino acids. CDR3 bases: TGTGCCACCAGTGAAAGCAGGGATCATACCGGGGAGCTGTTTTTT. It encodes CATSESRDHTGELFF.

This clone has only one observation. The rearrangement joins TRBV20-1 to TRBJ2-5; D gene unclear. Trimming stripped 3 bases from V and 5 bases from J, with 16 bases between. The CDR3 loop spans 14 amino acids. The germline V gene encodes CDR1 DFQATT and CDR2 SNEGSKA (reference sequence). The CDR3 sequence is CSASFPTGTETQYF. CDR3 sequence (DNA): TGCAGTGCTAGTTTCCCTACCGGCACGGAGACCCAGTACTTC.

The CDR3 is CASSDFRPNTEAFF. The CDR3 nucleotides read TGCGCCAGCAGTGACTTCAGGCCGAACACTGAAGCTTTCTTT. V usage is TRBV10-2 and J usage is TRBJ1-1; D is ambiguous. This CDR3 is 14 amino acids long. Germline V gives CDR1 WSHSY, CDR2 SAAADI. Trimming took 3 bases from V and 1 from J, leaving 9 bases between them.

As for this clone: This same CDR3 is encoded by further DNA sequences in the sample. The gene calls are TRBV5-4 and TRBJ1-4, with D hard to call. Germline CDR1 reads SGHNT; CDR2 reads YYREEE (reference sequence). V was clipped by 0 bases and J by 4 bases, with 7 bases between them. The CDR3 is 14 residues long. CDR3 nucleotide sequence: TGTGCCAGCAGCTTGGAGGGATATAATGAAAAACTGTTTTTT. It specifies CASSLEGYNEKLFF.

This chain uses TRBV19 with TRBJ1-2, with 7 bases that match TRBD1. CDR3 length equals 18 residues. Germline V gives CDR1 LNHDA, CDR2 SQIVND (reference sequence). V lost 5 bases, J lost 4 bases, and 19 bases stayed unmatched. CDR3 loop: CASSASPGGTGAFYGYTF. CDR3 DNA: TGTGCCAGTAGTGCATCACCCGGCGGTACAGGGGCGTTCTATGGCTACACCTTC.

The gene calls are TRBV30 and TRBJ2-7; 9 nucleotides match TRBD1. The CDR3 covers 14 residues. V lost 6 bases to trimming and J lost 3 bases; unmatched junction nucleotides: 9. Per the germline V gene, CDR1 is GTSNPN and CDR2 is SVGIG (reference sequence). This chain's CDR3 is CACHGGTGSYEQYF. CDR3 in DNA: TGTGCCTGTCATGGAGGGACAGGGAGCTACGAGCAGTACTTC.

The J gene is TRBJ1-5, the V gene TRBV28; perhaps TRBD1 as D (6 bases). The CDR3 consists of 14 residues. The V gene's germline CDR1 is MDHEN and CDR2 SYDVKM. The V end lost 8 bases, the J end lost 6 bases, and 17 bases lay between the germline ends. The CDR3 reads CASQILGGRQPQHF. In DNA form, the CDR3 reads TGTGCCAGCCAAATCCTTGGGGGGCGTCAGCCCCAGCATTTT.

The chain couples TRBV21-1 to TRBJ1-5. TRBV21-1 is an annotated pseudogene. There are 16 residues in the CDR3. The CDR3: CASSKVARWMMGPQHF. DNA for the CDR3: TGTGCCAGCAGCAAAGTTGCTAGGTGGATGATGGGGCCCCAGCATTTT.

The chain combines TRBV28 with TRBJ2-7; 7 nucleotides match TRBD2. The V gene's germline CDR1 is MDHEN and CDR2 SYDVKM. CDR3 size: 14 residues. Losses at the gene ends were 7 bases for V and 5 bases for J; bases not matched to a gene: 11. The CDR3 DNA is TGTGCCAGCACCCCTCCCGGGGGGTCCCACGAGCAGTACTTC. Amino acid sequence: CASTPPGGSHEQYF.

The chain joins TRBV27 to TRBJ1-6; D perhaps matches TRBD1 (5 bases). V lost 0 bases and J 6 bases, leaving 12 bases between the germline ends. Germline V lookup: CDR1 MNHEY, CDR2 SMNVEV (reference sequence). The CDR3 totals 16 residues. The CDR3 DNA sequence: TGTGCCAGCAGTTTATCACAGGCGTTGGGTAATTCACCCCTCCACTTT. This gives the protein CASSLSQALGNSPLHF.